Below are 32 T cell receptor beta chains sequenced from a single sample in a study of early T cells in non-severe SARS-CoV-2 infection. TCRdb redid the calling of the 5' RACE reads with MiXCR, one entry per CDR3 protein. The sample comprises around 70,000 distinct CDR3 sequences, roughly 12% of which are singletons, and 3.5% to 5.5% rests with the top ten. The sequenced sample consisted of whole blood. The receptors stem from an adult who was a healthcare worker with PCR-confirmed SARS-CoV-2 infection or an uninfected control (not recorded which).

For the CDR3, the DNA is TGTGCCTGGCACCGGGGACCCGTACAAAATGAGCAGTTCTTC. It is translated as CAWHRGPVQNEQFF. The chain employs TRBV30 and TRBJ2-1, with D possibly called TRBD1 or TRBD2 (5 bases each). The CDR3 extends over 14 amino acids. Trimming left V 5 bases short and J 7 bases short, with 18 bases between. Germline loops: CDR1 GTSNPN, CDR2 SVGIG (reference sequence).

There are many counts of this clonotype. The chain uses TRBV11-2 and TRBJ1-2; D is uncertain. Germline CDR1 and CDR2: SGHAT and FQNNGV. Between the trimmed V and J ends, which lost 1 base and 2 bases, there was a span of 5 bases. This CDR3 comprises 13 residues. CDR3 loop: CASSLAENYGYTF. The CDR3 bases are TGTGCCAGCAGCTTAGCTGAGAACTATGGCTACACCTTC.

This clonotype was counted between two and nine times. The chain recombines TRBV12-3 or TRBV12-4 with TRBJ2-3, with 8 bases aligning to TRBD2. V lost 3 bases, J lost 0 bases, and 5 bases stayed unmatched. The CDR3 has 16 amino acids. CDR3 protein: CASSFVTSGSTDTQYF. CDR3 DNA: TGTGCCAGCAGTTTTGTAACTAGCGGAAGCACAGATACGCAGTATTTT.

Of note for this clonotype: Just one base apart from a much larger clone, this may be a read error. V usage is TRBV6-6 and J usage is TRBJ1-3, with 7 bases aligning to TRBD1. CDR1 MNHNY and CDR2 SVGAGI come from the germline V gene (reference sequence). This CDR3 has 15 amino acids. CDR3 residues: CVSSWDRFSGNTIYF. In nucleotides, the CDR3 is TGTGTCAGCAGTTGGGACAGATTCTCTGGAAACACCATATATTTT.

In its sample, this clonotype was seen many times. CDR3 loop: CASSKSHHDTYHEQYF. DNA for the CDR3: TGTGCCAGCAGCAAATCCCATCATGACACGTACCACGAGCAGTACTTC. The rearrangement uses TRBV21-1 and TRBJ2-7. TRBV21-1 is marked as a pseudogene. This CDR3 is 16 amino acids long.

A few counts support this clonotype. This rearrangement joins TRBV15 to TRBJ2-5, with 8 bases identical to TRBD1. The CDR3 is made up of 15 amino acids. V lost 5 bases, J lost 4 bases, and 9 bases stayed unmatched. From germline, CDR1 is LNHNV and CDR2 YYDKDF (reference sequence). Written as DNA, the CDR3 is TGTGCCACCAGCGATCCCCAGGGGGCAGGAGAGACCCAGTACTTC. Protein sequence: CATSDPQGAGETQYF.

V gene TRBV28 combines with J gene TRBJ1-4, with D possibly matching TRBD1 (5 bases). The CDR3 is made up of 14 amino acids. Germline V lookup: CDR1 MDHEN, CDR2 SYDVKM. Trimming removed 3 bases at V and 7 bases at J, with 12 bases between. This CDR3 is CASSLPGSSEKLFF. The CDR3 coding sequence is TGTGCCAGCAGTTTGCCAGGGTCAAGTGAAAAACTGTTTTTT.

In its sample, this clonotype was seen many times. V usage is TRBV20-1 and J usage is TRBJ1-1, with D uncertain. Germline V gives CDR1 DFQATT, CDR2 SNEGSKA (reference sequence). Trimming stripped 1 base from V and 3 bases from J, with 12 bases between. The CDR3 has 14 residues. CDR3 DNA: TGCAGTGCTAGAGCCAGGTGGACGGACACTGAAGCTTTCTTT. This translates into CSARARWTDTEAFF.

This clonotype occurred a few times. Here the CDR3 DNA reads TGCAGCGTTGGCCTAGCAGTCAAAACGTACGAGCAGTACTTC. It specifies CSVGLAVKTYEQYF. V and J are TRBV29-1 and TRBJ2-7, with a weak D call TRBD2 (5 bases). CDR1 and CDR2 (germline): SQVTM, ANQGSEA. V lost 4 bases and J lost 4, with 17 bases in between. The CDR3 runs 14 residues.

This clonotype appeared many times. The chain joins TRBV6-6 to TRBJ2-3; D remains unclear. CDR3 length: 15 residues. Trimming shortened V by 0 bases and J by 0 bases, and 7 bases separated the two germline ends. The germline CDR1 and CDR2 sequences are MNHNY and SVGAGI (reference sequence). CDR3 bases: TGTGCCAGCAGTTACTCGATCCAGAGCACAGATACGCAGTATTTT. Protein product: CASSYSIQSTDTQYF.

There are a few counts of this clonotype. The V gene is TRBV7-6, the J gene TRBJ2-3; weak D call: TRBD1 (5 bases). The CDR3 contains 13 residues. V was clipped by 2 bases and J by 4 bases, with 7 bases between them. Germline lookup yields CDR1 SGHVS and CDR2 FNYEAQ. CDR3 loop: CASSLPGPDTQYF. The CDR3 coding sequence is TGTGCCAGCAGCTTACCAGGGCCAGATACGCAGTATTTT.

The rearrangement links TRBV4-1 to TRBJ2-7; D is ambiguous. CDR3 length equals 11 residues. CDR1 is MGHRA, CDR2 YSYEKL, per germline. Trimming took 8 bases from V and 0 from J, leaving 5 bases between them. CDR3 coding DNA: TGCGCCAGCGGCGACTCCTACGAGCAGTACTTC. Its protein product is CASGDSYEQYF.

This clonotype was recorded many times. This chain uses TRBV27 with TRBJ1-2, with D possibly TRBD1 on 6 matching bases. The V gene's germline CDR1 is MNHEY and CDR2 SMNVEV (reference sequence). The V gene lost 3 bases and the J gene lost 2 bases, with 10 bases spanning the gap. The CDR3 length is 14 residues. This CDR3 is CASSLGARNYGYTF. CDR3 in DNA: TGTGCCAGCAGTTTGGGGGCCCGGAACTATGGCTACACCTTC.

This clonotype was found a few times. The CDR3 region is CASRTSGNTGELFF. The CDR3 DNA follows: TGCGCCAGCAGGACTAGCGGGAACACCGGGGAGCTGTTTTTT. This chain links TRBV5-1 with TRBJ2-2; 9 nucleotides agree with TRBD2. The germline V gene encodes CDR1 SGHRS and CDR2 YFSETQ. Losses at the gene ends were 5 bases for V and 1 base for J; bases not matched to a gene: 0. The CDR3 is 14 amino acids.

There are a few counts of this clonotype. This chain joins TRBV29-1 and TRBJ2-1; D might be TRBD2 (5 bases). The CDR3 loop spans 14 amino acids. Germline V CDR1 and CDR2: SQVTM, ANQGSEA. V was shortened by 4 bases and J by 3 bases, with 13 bases between the two germline ends. The CDR3 coding sequence is TGCAGCGTTGTACGGGGATTCAGCTACAATGAGCAGTTCTTC. Its translation: CSVVRGFSYNEQFF.

This clonotype showed up many times. The rearrangement links TRBV5-1 to TRBJ2-1; 9 bases fit TRBD2. Germline CDR1 and CDR2: SGHRS and YFSETQ. Trimming at V came to 0 bases and at J to 6 bases, leaving 7 bases not matched to a gene. The CDR3 has 16 residues. The CDR3 sequence: CASSLVAGGPSNEQFF. For the CDR3, the DNA is TGCGCCAGCAGCTTGGTCGCGGGAGGGCCGAGCAATGAGCAGTTCTTC.

In this sample, this clonotype turned up many times. V is TRBV20-1 and J is TRBJ2-3; TRBD2 aligns across 11 bases. J gave up 4 bases and V 1 base, and 7 bases lay outside the gene matches. Germline lookup yields CDR1 DFQATT and CDR2 SNEGSKA (reference sequence). The CDR3 has 16 amino acids. The CDR3 is CSARARLAGLADTQYF. The DNA for the CDR3 is TGCAGTGCTAGAGCCCGACTAGCGGGACTCGCAGATACGCAGTATTTT.

The table lists this clonotype with a few counts. The chain links TRBV6-5 to TRBJ2-3, with D hard to call. Trimming shortened V by 2 bases and J by 2 bases, and 11 bases separated the two germline ends. CDR3 length: 15 amino acids. Germline CDR1 reads MNHEY; CDR2 reads SVGAGI. The DNA of the CDR3 is TGTGCCAGCAGTTACGGCCTTTCCCCCACAGATACGCAGTATTTT. Protein: CASSYGLSPTDTQYF.

The rearrangement links TRBV7-9 to TRBJ2-5; D gene unclear. Germline values: CDR1 SEHNR, CDR2 FQNEAQ (reference sequence). CDR3 length: 12 amino acids. V was cut by 4 bases and J by 11 bases, with 14 bases left in between. The CDR3 nucleotides read TGTGCCAGCAGCTCCCTCCCCAGCCTACAGTACTTC. Translated, it gives CASSSLPSLQYF.

The CDR3 is CASTSGGTDTEAFF. In DNA, the CDR3 is TGTGCCAGCACTTCAGGGGGCACTGACACTGAAGCTTTCTTT. The chain couples TRBV6-1 to TRBJ1-1; 8 bases are a match to TRBD1. Germline CDR1 and CDR2: MNHNS and SASEGT. Trimming took 7 bases from V and 3 from J; bases not matched to a gene: 7. This CDR3 region has 14 residues.

This clonotype was counted ten times or more. The CDR3 region is CASSPKTGVYNSPLHF. CDR3 nucleotide sequence: TGTGCCAGCAGCCCCAAGACCGGGGTCTATAATTCACCCCTCCACTTT. J is TRBJ1-6 and V is TRBV6-1, with D unresolved. Germline V gene sequence: CDR1 MNHNS, CDR2 SASEGT. Trimming took off 6 bases at V and 3 bases at J, with 15 bases between the two ends. The length of the CDR3 is 16 residues.

This chain uses TRBV7-3 with TRBJ2-2; 8 nucleotides match TRBD1. From germline, CDR1 is SGHTA and CDR2 FQGTGA. The CDR3 totals 15 residues. The J segment lost 1 base and the V segment lost 5 bases, leaving 3 bases of the junction unmatched. CDR3 in amino acids: CASSRTGLNTGELFF. DNA for the CDR3: TGTGCCAGCAGCCGGACAGGGCTGAACACCGGGGAGCTGTTTTTT.

A few counts support this clonotype. The CDR3 loop reads CAISEQGYEQYF. Here the CDR3 DNA reads TGTGCCATCTCGGAGCAAGGCTACGAGCAGTACTTC. The gene calls are TRBV10-3 and TRBJ2-7; D gene ambiguous. V dropped 8 bases and J dropped 3 bases, with 11 bases sitting between them. CDR3 length equals 12 residues. Germline CDR1 and CDR2: ENHRY and SYGVKD.

About this clonotype: Being one base from a much bigger clone, this may be a read error. The chain combines TRBV29-1 with TRBJ2-1, with 7 bases aligning to TRBD2. CDR1 and CDR2 (germline): SQVTM, ANQGSEA. This CDR3 comprises 13 residues. CDR3 loop: CSVPGEGYNEQSF. DNA for the CDR3: TGCAGCGTGCCTGGGGAGGGCTACAATGAGCAGTCCTTC.

This clonotype was detected ten times or more. The gene calls are TRBV12-3 or TRBV12-4 and TRBJ2-1; 8 positions agree with TRBD2. V was pared by 4 bases and J by 15 bases, with 14 bases of the junction left unmatched. CDR3 length: 14 residues. This CDR3 reads CASSSGTSSFEAFF. CDR3 nucleotides: TGTGCCAGCAGTTCCGGGACTAGTTCTTTTGAGGCGTTCTTC.

In this sample, this clonotype turned up many times. The V and J genes are TRBV12-3 or TRBV12-4 and TRBJ1-1; D gene unclear. The length of the CDR3 is 15 residues. The ends were cut back, 4 bases at V and 0 bases at J, with 12 bases in the middle. In nucleotides, the CDR3 is TGTGCCAGCAGTTCCCCGTGGCAGCTGAACACTGAAGCTTTCTTT. It is translated as CASSSPWQLNTEAFF.

The chain carries TRBV4-1 and TRBJ1-1, with TRBD1 matching 8 bases. This CDR3 spans 15 amino acids. Germline CDR1 is MGHRA and CDR2 is YSYEKL. V lost 3 bases to trimming and J lost 1 base; unmatched junction nucleotides: 4. The CDR3 loop reads CASSQRGQANTEAFF. Written as DNA, the CDR3 is TGCGCCAGCAGCCAGAGGGGACAGGCGAACACTGAAGCTTTCTTT.

This clonotype turned up a few times. This sequence joins TRBV29-1 and TRBJ1-2; D is undetermined. There are 11 residues in the CDR3. Germline values: CDR1 SQVTM, CDR2 ANQGSEA. V was pared by 5 bases and J by 4 bases, with 8 bases between. CDR3 amino acids: CSVTTSYGYTF. The CDR3 DNA reads TGCAGCGTTACAACTAGCTATGGCTACACCTTC.

This clonotype was observed a few times. The chain employs TRBV20-1 and TRBJ2-1, with 10 bases lining up with TRBD2. The CDR3 is 16 amino acids. Trimming at V came to 1 base and at J to 5 bases, leaving 8 bases not matched to a gene. Germline CDR1 reads DFQATT; CDR2 reads SNEGSKA (reference sequence). The chain's CDR3 is CSARVGSGRADNEQFF. The CDR3 coding sequence is TGCAGTGCTAGAGTTGGCAGCGGGAGGGCTGACAATGAGCAGTTCTTC.

The chain is built from TRBV5-4 and TRBJ2-1; 15 nucleotides agree with TRBD2. V trimming: 4 bases; J trimming: 4 bases; junction bases outside the gene matches: 6. This CDR3 spans 17 amino acids. Germline V CDR1 and CDR2: SGHNT, YYREEE (reference sequence). The CDR3 is CASSRTSGRARYNEQFF. The CDR3 DNA is TGTGCCAGCAGCCGGACTAGCGGGAGGGCCAGATACAATGAGCAGTTCTTC.

The chain recombines TRBV2 with TRBJ1-1; D is perhaps TRBD1 (5 bases). The CDR3 has 15 amino acids. The V end was cut by 11 bases, the J end by 1 base, with 20 bases between. Looked up from germline, CDR1 is SNHLY and CDR2 is FYNNEI. In DNA form, the CDR3 reads TGTGCCTCTCGCTCCCGGGGACGGACGAACACTGAAGCTTTCTTT. Translating gives CASRSRGRTNTEAFF.

This clonotype was counted many times. This sequence joins TRBV20-1 and TRBJ2-7; D not certain. Trimming removed 6 bases at V and 2 bases at J, with 17 bases between. The CDR3 sequence is 14 residues long. Germline-derived CDR1 and CDR2 are DFQATT and SNEGSKA (reference sequence). CDR3 bases: TGCAGTGCCGTCCACCCTATTTTTACCTACGAGCAGTACTTC. Its translation: CSAVHPIFTYEQYF.